These 21 T cell receptor beta chains came from one sample sequenced in a study of immune characterization of retroperitoneal liposarcoma. One entry per CDR3 protein results from TCRdb running MiXCR on the PCR reads. The table lists around 11,000 distinct CDR3 sequences, more than 25% of them singletons. The source material was blood. The source of these receptors is a male donor with retroperitoneal liposarcoma.

The sample holds a few counts of this clonotype. V gene TRBV7-9 combines with J gene TRBJ2-1; 9 nucleotides agree with TRBD2. V gave up 1 base and J gave up 7 bases; unmatched junction bases: 5. The germline V gene has CDR1 SEHNR and CDR2 FQNEAQ (reference sequence). CDR3 length: 15 amino acids. CDR3 nucleotides: TGTGCCAGCAGCTTAGTATGGCGGGAGGGGAATGAGCAGTTCTTC. Its translation is CASSLVWREGNEQFF. Using reference TRBV7-9 and TRBJ2-1 for the parts outside the CDR3, the full variable domain is DTGVSQNPRHKITKRGQNVTFRCDPISEHNRLYWYRQTLGQGPEFLTYFQNEAQLEKSRLLSDRFSAERPKGSFSTLEIQRTEQGDSAMYLCASSLVWREGNEQFFGPGTRLTVL.

V gene TRBV5-1 combines with J gene TRBJ2-1; no reliable D call. The end of the DNA fits TRBJ2-5 better, so the J call may be wrong. CDR1 SGHRS and CDR2 YFSETQ come from the germline V gene. This CDR3 has 16 amino acids. Here the CDR3 DNA reads TGCGCCAGCAGCTCCGATACGTCGAGCCCCCCGTGGACCCAGTACTTC. Residues: CASSSDTSSPPWTQYF.

This clonotype is deemed medium-sized (0.01 to 0.1%). The rearrangement links TRBV6-1 to TRBJ2-1; D perhaps matches TRBD1 (6 bases). V was shortened by 7 bases and J by 4 bases, with 11 bases between the two germline ends. CDR1 and CDR2 (germline): MNHNS, SASEGT. The CDR3 contains 13 residues. This CDR3 reads CASNGQIYNEQFF. In nucleotides, the CDR3 is TGTGCCAGCAATGGACAGATTTACAATGAGCAGTTCTTC.

The V call is TRBV20-1, the J call TRBJ2-5; D assignment may be TRBD1 or TRBD2 (5 bases each). CDR3 length: 13 residues. In germline, CDR1 is DFQATT, CDR2 SNEGSKA (reference sequence). Deletions cut 3 bases from V and 5 bases from J, with 13 bases between. The CDR3 spells CSASPQAGETQYF. DNA of the CDR3: TGCAGTGCTAGCCCACAGGCGGGTGAGACCCAGTACTTC.

This clonotype showed up just a few times. V is TRBV6-5 and J is TRBJ1-1; D might be TRBD1 (6 bases). The length of the CDR3 is 14 residues. Per germline, CDR1 MNHEY and CDR2 SVGAGI. V dropped 6 bases and J dropped 5 bases, with 16 bases sitting between them. Here the CDR3 reads CASRQQGSGTEAFF. For the CDR3, the DNA is TGTGCCAGCAGGCAACAGGGATCGGGGACTGAAGCTTTCTTT.

The V call is TRBV5-1, the J call TRBJ2-1; 8 bases match TRBD2. The trim removed 2 bases at V and 7 bases at J, leaving 8 bases unmatched. Germline V lookup: CDR1 SGHRS, CDR2 YFSETQ. The CDR3 totals 15 residues. As DNA, the CDR3 is TGCGCCAGCAGCTTAGTGCCGGGAGGGCCAAATGAGCAGTTCTTC. Translating it yields CASSLVPGGPNEQFF.

The V gene is TRBV6-1, the J gene TRBJ1-3; D perhaps matches TRBD1 (6 bases). V lost 8 bases and J lost 0, with 26 bases in between. The length of the CDR3 is 19 residues. CDR1 MNHNS and CDR2 SASEGT come from the germline V gene. CDR3 sequence reads: CASEPGWGQGFSSGNTIYF. In DNA, the CDR3 is TGTGCCAGCGAACCAGGATGGGGACAAGGGTTTTCCTCTGGAAACACCATATATTTT.

This clonotype was counted only a few times. The CDR3 DNA follows: TGTGCCAGCAGTCGCACCCAGAGCGGGGGAGTACGAGAGACCCAGTTCTTC. It encodes CASSRTQSGGVRETQFF. This chain connects TRBV27 to TRBJ2-3; 8 bases are shared with TRBD2. The end of the DNA is better explained by TRBJ2-1, so the J call may be wrong. The CDR3 sequence is 17 residues long. Germline V lookup: CDR1 MNHEY, CDR2 SMNVEV (reference sequence).

This clonotype is categorized as medium-sized. The rearrangement links TRBV6-1 to TRBJ2-1; either TRBD1 or TRBD2 may fit D (5 bases each). The ends were cut back, 6 bases at V and 10 bases at J, with 19 bases in the middle. Germline values: CDR1 MNHNS, CDR2 SASEGT. The CDR3 is 14 residues long. Here the CDR3 DNA reads TGTGCCAGCAGGCATGGGACGGAAACCTACGAGCAGTTCTTC. It yields the protein CASRHGTETYEQFF.

The chain joins TRBV7-2 to TRBJ2-1; 8 bases are shared with TRBD2. The DNA matches TRBJ2-5 better at its end, which makes the J call doubtful. Germline CDR1 and CDR2: SGHTA and FQGNSA. The CDR3 sequence is 16 residues long. The CDR3 coding sequence is TGTGCCAGCAGCAAACCGGGACTAGTGGGGGGAGAGACCCAGTACTTC. This encodes CASSKPGLVGGETQYF.

This clonotype was detected a few times. The rearrangement uses TRBV3-1 and TRBJ2-1; 8 bases map to TRBD2. The V segment lost 6 bases and the J segment 4 bases; nucleotides outside the gene matches: 5. The CDR3 is 14 amino acids. Germline-derived CDR1 and CDR2 are LGHDT and YNNKEL (reference sequence). In nucleotides, the CDR3 is TGTGCCAGCAGGGACGGGGGGGGATACAATGAGCAGTTCTTC. As protein: CASRDGGGYNEQFF.

This clonotype was counted only a few times. The chain has TRBV9 and TRBJ2-1; D possibly corresponds to TRBD2 (5 bases). Trimming removed 4 bases from V and 1 base from J, with 12 bases in between. CDR1 is SGDLS and CDR2 is YYNGEE in the germline V gene. This CDR3 is built from 15 residues. CDR3 DNA: TGTGCCAGCAGCCCCGCCGAGGGTTCCTACAATGAGCAGTTCTTC. Protein product: CASSPAEGSYNEQFF. Full variable domain (rest looked up from reference TRBV9 and TRBJ2-1): DSGVTQTPKHLITATGQRVTLRCSPRSGDLSVYWYQQSLDQGLQFLIQYYNGEERAKGNILERFSAQQFPDLHSELNLSSLELGDSALYFCASSPAEGSYNEQFFGPGTRLTVL.

The chain couples TRBV6-4 to TRBJ2-5; weak D call: TRBD2 (5 bases). The germline V gene has CDR1 MRHNA and CDR2 SNTAGT. The CDR3 has 13 amino acids. The V end was cut by 4 bases, the J end by 7 bases, with 13 bases between. CDR3 nucleotide sequence: TGTGCCAGCAGTGGAGAGGTTGGAGGGACCCAGTACTTC. Protein: CASSGEVGGTQYF.

This clonotype occurred a few times. The chain couples TRBV4-2 to TRBJ1-6; weak D call: TRBD1 (5 bases). Germline CDR1 LGHNA, CDR2 YNFKEQ. V dropped 0 bases and J dropped 7 bases, with 13 bases sitting between them. The CDR3 spans 16 residues. The CDR3 DNA reads TGTGCCAGCAGCCAAGATAGGCAGGGTCGAAATTCACCCCTCCACTTT. Residues: CASSQDRQGRNSPLHF.

This clonotype was observed a few times. The J gene is TRBJ1-2, the V gene TRBV10-3; weak D call: TRBD1 (6 bases). The CDR3 has 16 residues. The V gene's germline CDR1 is ENHRY and CDR2 SYGVKD. With 6 bases removed from V and 2 bases from J, the gap between germline ends came to 19 bases. The DNA for the CDR3 is TGTGCCATCAGGCCCGCGGGGGCGAGAGGAAACTATGGCTACACCTTC. Translation: CAIRPAGARGNYGYTF.

The sample holds many counts of this clonotype. The V and J genes are TRBV6-1 and TRBJ2-1; unclear D gene. The DNA matches TRBJ2-5 better at its end, which makes the J call doubtful. Germline V lookup: CDR1 MNHNS, CDR2 SASEGT. The CDR3 spans 15 residues. The CDR3 loop reads CASTPELQRSETQYF. CDR3 coding DNA: TGTGCCAGCACTCCCGAACTCCAACGATCGGAGACCCAGTACTTC.

Note on this clonotype: A read error may produce the germline difference seen at one junction end. V gene TRBV5-3 combines with J gene TRBJ2-1; 7 bases map to TRBD1. The assigned J gene may be wrong: the sequence end matches TRBJ2-7 better. TRBV5-3 belongs to the ORF category, with a function that is uncertain. The CDR3 sequence is 15 residues long. CDR3 region: CASSLYRGSYNEQYF. The CDR3 DNA sequence: TGTGCCAGCAGCTTGTACAGGGGTTCCTACAATGAGCAGTACTTC.

The V call is TRBV5-1, the J call TRBJ1-1; possible D gene TRBD1, 6 bases. This CDR3 has 14 residues. The V end lost 0 bases, the J end lost 4 bases, and 10 bases lay between the germline ends. Germline CDR1 and CDR2: SGHRS and YFSETQ. The CDR3 nucleotides read TGCGCCAGCAGCTTGGGGGGGCAGAGCACTGAAGCTTTCTTT. This encodes CASSLGGQSTEAFF.

This clonotype was found a few times. This chain uses TRBV24-1 with TRBJ2-1; the D gene is possibly TRBD2 (5 bases). Germline V gene sequence: CDR1 KGHDR, CDR2 SFDVKD. V was clipped by 4 bases and J by 2 bases, with 17 bases between them. CDR3 length: 17 residues. CDR3 in amino acids: CATSDFIPGSTYNEQFF. In DNA form, the CDR3 reads TGTGCCACCAGTGACTTCATTCCGGGATCTACCTACAATGAGCAGTTCTTC.

The chain carries TRBV6-1 and TRBJ1-6, with D uncertain. The length of the CDR3 is 15 residues. Germline V gene lookup returns CDR1 MNHNS and CDR2 SASEGT. The V gene lost 8 bases and the J gene lost 0 bases, with 11 bases spanning the gap. CDR3 nucleotide sequence: TGTGCCAGCGGTCCACAGAGCTCCTATAATTCACCCCTCCACTTT. This translates into CASGPQSSYNSPLHF.

In this sample, this clonotype turned up a few times. V and J are TRBV27 and TRBJ2-3; a possible D gene is TRBD2 (7 bases). The CDR3 runs to 16 residues. Trimming removed 2 bases from V and 4 bases from J, with 16 bases in between. Germline V gene lookup returns CDR1 MNHEY and CDR2 SMNVEV (reference sequence). The CDR3, as DNA: TGTGCCAGCAGTTTAGGGGGGGCTGGGGTCGCAGATACGCAGTATTTT. This gives the protein CASSLGGAGVADTQYF.